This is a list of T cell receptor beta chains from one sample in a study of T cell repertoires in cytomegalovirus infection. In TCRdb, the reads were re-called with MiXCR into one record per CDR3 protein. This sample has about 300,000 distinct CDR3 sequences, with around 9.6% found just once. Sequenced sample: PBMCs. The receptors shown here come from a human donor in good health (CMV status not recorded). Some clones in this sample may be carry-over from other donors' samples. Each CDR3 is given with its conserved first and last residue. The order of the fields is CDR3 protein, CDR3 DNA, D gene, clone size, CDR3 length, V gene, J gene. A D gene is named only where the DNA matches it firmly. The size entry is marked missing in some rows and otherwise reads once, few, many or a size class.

CDR3: CTPKELKGHYGYTF; DNA: TGCACCCCAAAAGAACTGAAAGGACACTATGGCTACACCTTC; D: -; size: -; length: 14; V: TRBV20-1; J: TRBJ1-2
CDR3: CASHYSQETQYF; DNA: TGTGCCAGCCATTACAGCCAAGAGACCCAGTACTTC; D: -; size: many; length: 12; V: TRBV2; J: TRBJ2-5
CDR3: CASSEGHNEEHF; DNA: TGTGCCAGCAGCGAGGGGCACAATGAGGAGCATTTT; D: -; size: many; length: 12; V: TRBV7-9; J: TRBJ1-5
CDR3: CATRGESGPRSSPLHF; DNA: TGTGCCACCAGAGGGGAATCGGGACCAAGATCTTCACCCCTCCACTTT; D: -; size: few; length: 16; V: TRBV15; J: TRBJ1-6
CDR3: CASTAGGGYAFF; DNA: TGTGCCAGCACCGCGGGGGGCGGGTATGCTTTCTTT; D: -; size: -; length: 12; V: TRBV6-5; J: TRBJ1-1
CDR3: CASSYSGTRNTEAFF; DNA: TGTGCCAGCAGTTACTCAGGCACACGGAACACTGAAGCTTTCTTT; D: -; size: many; length: 15; V: TRBV6-5; J: TRBJ1-1
CDR3: CSVAETSGSPLHF; DNA: TGCAGCGTGGCGGAGACCTCGGGGTCACCCCTCCACTTT; D: -; size: -; length: 13; V: TRBV29-1; J: TRBJ1-6
CDR3: CSVRTGTANYGYTF; DNA: TGCAGCGTTCGTACCGGGACAGCTAACTATGGCTACACCTTC; D: TRBD1; size: -; length: 14; V: TRBV29-1; J: TRBJ1-2
CDR3: CASSYSTGFYEQYF; DNA: TGTGCCAGCAGCTACTCTACAGGGTTCTACGAGCAGTACTTC; D: -; size: many; length: 14; V: TRBV5-4; J: TRBJ2-7
CDR3: CSARRLAHEQFF; DNA: TGCAGTGCTAGAAGACTAGCACATGAGCAGTTCTTC; D: TRBD2; size: many; length: 12; V: TRBV20-1; J: TRBJ2-1
CDR3: CASSLGDSYTGELFF; DNA: TGTGCCAGCAGCTTAGGAGACAGCTACACCGGGGAGCTGTTTTTT; D: -; size: many; length: 15; V: TRBV7-2; J: TRBJ2-2
CDR3: CASTPGQIYGYTF; DNA: TGTGCCAGCACCCCGGGACAGATCTATGGCTACACCTTC; D: TRBD1; size: -; length: 13; V: TRBV12-3/TRBV12-4; J: TRBJ1-2
CDR3: CASSQGRDRGTIHRELFF; DNA: TGCGCCAGCAGCCAGGGCCGGGACAGGGGAACAATCCACCGGGAGCTGTTTTTT; D: TRBD1; size: few; length: 18; V: TRBV5-1; J: TRBJ2-2
CDR3: CASSIPHSGGLGDTQYF; DNA: TGTGCCAGTAGTATCCCTCATAGCGGGGGGCTTGGAGATACGCAGTATTTT; D: TRBD2; size: few; length: 17; V: TRBV19; J: TRBJ2-3
CDR3: CASSLRLGTGDSPLHF; DNA: TGTGCCAGCAGCTTAAGGCTCGGGACAGGGGATTCACCCCTCCACTTT; D: TRBD1; size: many; length: 16; V: TRBV7-8; J: TRBJ1-6
CDR3: CASSVGRGQQETQYF; DNA: TGTGCCAGCAGTGTTGGCAGGGGACAGCAAGAGACCCAGTACTTC; D: TRBD1; size: many; length: 15; V: TRBV6-4; J: TRBJ2-5
CDR3: CASSLESYGYTF; DNA: TGTGCCAGCAGCTTAGAGTCCTATGGCTACACCTTC; D: -; size: many; length: 12; V: TRBV7-9; J: TRBJ1-2
CDR3: CAISTHSEQFF; DNA: TGTGCCATTTCGACTCACTCGGAGCAGTTCTTC; D: -; size: -; length: 11; V: TRBV6-2/TRBV6-3; J: TRBJ2-1
CDR3: CASSFGLGTEGNEQFF; DNA: TGTGCCAGCAGTTTTGGGTTGGGCACCGAGGGGAATGAGCAGTTCTTC; D: -; size: -; length: 16; V: TRBV12-3/TRBV12-4; J: TRBJ2-1
CDR3: CASSLTRGDQETQYF; DNA: TGCGCCAGCAGCTTGACCAGGGGCGACCAAGAGACCCAGTACTTC; D: -; size: -; length: 15; V: TRBV5-1; J: TRBJ2-5
CDR3: CASRWRATGELFF; DNA: TGTGCCAGCAGGTGGCGGGCCACCGGGGAGCTGTTTTTT; D: -; size: few; length: 13; V: TRBV28; J: TRBJ2-2
CDR3: CSASPGRSYEQYF; DNA: TGCAGTGCTAGTCCAGGGAGAAGCTACGAGCAGTACTTC; D: -; size: many; length: 13; V: TRBV20-1; J: TRBJ2-7
CDR3: CASSLWGQGTDTQYF; DNA: TGTGCCAGCAGTTTATGGGGACAGGGAACAGATACGCAGTATTTT; D: TRBD1; size: few; length: 15; V: TRBV28; J: TRBJ2-3
CDR3: CSATRTDRDRESPGEAIQYF; DNA: TGCAGTGCTACCCGAACTGACCGGGACAGGGAAAGTCCGGGGGAAGCCATTCAGTACTTC; D: TRBD1; size: many; length: 20; V: TRBV20-1; J: TRBJ2-4
CDR3: CASSPRVTGGRIGANVLTF; DNA: TGTGCCAGCAGCCCTCGTGTCACAGGGGGCAGGATAGGGGCCAACGTCCTGACTTTC; D: TRBD1; size: many; length: 19; V: TRBV7-8; J: TRBJ2-6